The clone carrying this T cell receptor beta chain was observed once. The sample comes from a study of blood T cell repertoires in COVID-19. Study-wide context: Researchers got acute and convalescent COVID-19 samples from the United States, Italy and Spain. T cells, B-cell-depleted T cells, or PBMCs provided the cDNA or gDNA that served as material.

V dropped 2 bases and J dropped 9 bases, with 21 bases sitting between them. Germline V gene sequence: CDR1 SGHRS, CDR2 YFSETQ. The CDR3 loop spans 16 amino acids. Study processing details: Estimates of nucleated cell counts were drawn from the amplification of reference gene primers. Libraries were prepared by immunoSEQ multiplex PCR; TCRdb keeps only in-frame clonotypes and omits some of them. V, J and clone size are those of that table, while D and trimming were read from the DNA. The sample contains about 25,000 clones, around nine tenths of which appear only once. The chain carries TRBV5-1 and TRBJ2-1; D might be TRBD2 (6 bases). The clonotype comes from a man between 65 and 85 years old with active COVID-19. The sequencing input was peripheral blood. The CDR3: CASSFQGGDSSSEQFF. The DNA of the CDR3 is TGCGCCAGCAGCTTTCAGGGAGGCGACAGTAGCAGTGAGCAGTTCTTC.